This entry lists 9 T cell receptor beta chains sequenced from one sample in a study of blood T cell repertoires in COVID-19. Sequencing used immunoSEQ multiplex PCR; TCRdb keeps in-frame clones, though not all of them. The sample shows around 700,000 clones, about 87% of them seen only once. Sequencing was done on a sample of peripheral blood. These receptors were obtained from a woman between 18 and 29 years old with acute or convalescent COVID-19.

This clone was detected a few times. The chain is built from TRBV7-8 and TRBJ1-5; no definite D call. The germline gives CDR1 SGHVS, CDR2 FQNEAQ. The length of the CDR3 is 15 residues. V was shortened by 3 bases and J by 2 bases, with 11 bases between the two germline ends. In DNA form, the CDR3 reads TGTGCCAGCAGCTTGGAGGAAATCGGCAATCAGCCCCAGCATTTT. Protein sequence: CASSLEEIGNQPQHF. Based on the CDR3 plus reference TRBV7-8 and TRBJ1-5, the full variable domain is GAGVSQSPRYKVAKRGQDVALRCDPISGHVSLFWYQQALGQGPEFLTYFQNEAQLDKSGLPSDRFFAERPEGSVSTLKIQRTQQEDSAVYLCASSLEEIGNQPQHFGDGTRLSIL.

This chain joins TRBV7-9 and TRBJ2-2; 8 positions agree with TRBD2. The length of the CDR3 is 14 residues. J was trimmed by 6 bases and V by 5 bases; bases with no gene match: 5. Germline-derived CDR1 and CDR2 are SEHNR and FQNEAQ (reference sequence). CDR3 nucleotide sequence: TGTGCCAGCAGCATCGGACTAGCTGCCGGGGAGCTGTTTTTT. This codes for CASSIGLAAGELFF. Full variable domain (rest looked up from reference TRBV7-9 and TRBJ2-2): DTGVSQNPRHKITKRGQNVTFRCDPISEHNRLYWYRQTLGQGPEFLTYFQNEAQLEKSRLLSDRFSAERPKGSFSTLEIQRTEQGDSAMYLCASSIGLAAGELFFGEGSRLTVL.

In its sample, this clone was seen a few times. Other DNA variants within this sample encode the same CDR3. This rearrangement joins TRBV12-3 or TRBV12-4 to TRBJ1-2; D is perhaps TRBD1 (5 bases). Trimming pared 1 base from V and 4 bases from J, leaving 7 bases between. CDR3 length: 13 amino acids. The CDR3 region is CASSLGTGYGYTF. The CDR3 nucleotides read TGTGCCAGCAGTTTAGGTACAGGCTATGGCTACACCTTC.

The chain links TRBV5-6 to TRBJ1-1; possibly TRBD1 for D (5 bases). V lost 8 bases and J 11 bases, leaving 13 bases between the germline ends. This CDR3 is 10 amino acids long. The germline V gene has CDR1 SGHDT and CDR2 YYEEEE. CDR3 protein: CASLRVSAFF. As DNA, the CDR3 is TGTGCCAGTCTCAGGGTCTCTGCTTTCTTT.

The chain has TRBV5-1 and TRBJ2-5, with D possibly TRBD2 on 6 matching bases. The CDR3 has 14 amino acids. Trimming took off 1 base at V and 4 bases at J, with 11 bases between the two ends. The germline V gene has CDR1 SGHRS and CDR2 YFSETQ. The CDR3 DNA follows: TGCGCCAGCAGCTTGAACCAGGGAGGAGAGACCCAGTACTTC. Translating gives CASSLNQGGETQYF.

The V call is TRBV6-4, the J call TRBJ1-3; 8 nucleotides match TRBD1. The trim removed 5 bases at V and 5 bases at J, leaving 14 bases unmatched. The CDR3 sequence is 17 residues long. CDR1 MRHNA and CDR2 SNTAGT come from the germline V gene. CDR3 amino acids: CASSKIRGRRPRNTIYF. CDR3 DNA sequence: TGTGCCAGCAGTAAAATCAGGGGGCGAAGACCTAGAAACACCATATATTTT.

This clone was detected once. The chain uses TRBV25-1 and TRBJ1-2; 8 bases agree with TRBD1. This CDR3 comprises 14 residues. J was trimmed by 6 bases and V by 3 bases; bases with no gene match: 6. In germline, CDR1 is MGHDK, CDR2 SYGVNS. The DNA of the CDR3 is TGTGCCAGCAGTGACCCTGGACAGGGTGATGGCTACACCTTC. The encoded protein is CASSDPGQGDGYTF.

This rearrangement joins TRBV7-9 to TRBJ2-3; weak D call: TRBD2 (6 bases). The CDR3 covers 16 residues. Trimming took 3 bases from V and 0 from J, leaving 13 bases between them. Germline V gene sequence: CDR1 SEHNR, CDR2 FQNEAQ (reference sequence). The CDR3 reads CASSFDGGPSTDTQYF. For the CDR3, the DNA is TGTGCCAGCAGCTTTGACGGGGGACCCAGCACAGATACGCAGTATTTT.

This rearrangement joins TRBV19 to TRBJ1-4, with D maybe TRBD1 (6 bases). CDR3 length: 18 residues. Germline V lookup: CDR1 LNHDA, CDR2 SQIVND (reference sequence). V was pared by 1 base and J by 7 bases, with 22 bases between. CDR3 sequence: CASSIAHYQTGPIEKLFF. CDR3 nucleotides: TGTGCCAGTAGTATAGCCCATTACCAAACAGGGCCTATTGAAAAACTGTTTTTT.